These 2 T cell receptor beta chains were sequenced from one sample in a study of blood T cell repertoires in COVID-19. Generated by immunoSEQ multiplex PCR, the TCRdb table keeps only in-frame clones and is missing some. The sample contains fewer than 400,000 clones, around 85% of which appear only once. The sequenced material came from PBMCs or T cells enriched from blood (not recorded which). Receptors originate from a woman in her twenties or thirties who had been exposed to COVID-19.

This clone was seen a few times. The V and J genes are TRBV2 and TRBJ2-5; D is undetermined. V was shortened by 5 bases and J by 1 base, with 11 bases between the two germline ends. The length of the CDR3 is 14 residues. Looked up from germline, CDR1 is SNHLY and CDR2 is FYNNEI. CDR3 region: CASSLGTVQETQYF. As DNA, the CDR3 is TGTGCCAGCAGTTTAGGTACAGTCCAAGAGACCCAGTACTTC.

The V call is TRBV5-3, the J call TRBJ2-7, with 8 nucleotides matching TRBD2. TRBV5-3 is an open reading frame whose function is uncertain. This CDR3 contains 17 residues. V was pared by 2 bases and J by 4 bases, with 14 bases of the junction left unmatched. DNA for the CDR3: TGTGCCAGAAGCTTTATGATCTCTCCGGGAGGGGGGTACGAGCAGTACTTC. It translates to CARSFMISPGGGYEQYF.